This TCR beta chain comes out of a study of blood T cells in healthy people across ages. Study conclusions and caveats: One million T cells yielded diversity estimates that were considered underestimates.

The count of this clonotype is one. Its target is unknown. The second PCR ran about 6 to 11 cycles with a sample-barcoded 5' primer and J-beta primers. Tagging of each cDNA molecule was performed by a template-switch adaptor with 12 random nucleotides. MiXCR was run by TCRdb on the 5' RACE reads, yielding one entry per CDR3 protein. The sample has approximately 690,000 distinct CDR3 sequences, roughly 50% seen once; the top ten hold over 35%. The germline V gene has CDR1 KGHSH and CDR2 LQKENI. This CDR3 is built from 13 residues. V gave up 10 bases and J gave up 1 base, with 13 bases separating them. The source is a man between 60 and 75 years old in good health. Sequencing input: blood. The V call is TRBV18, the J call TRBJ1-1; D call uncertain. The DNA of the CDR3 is TGTGCCACCTCGGGAGGGAGGAACACTGAAGCTTTCTTT. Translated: CATSGGRNTEAFF.